This T cell receptor beta chain was captured in a study of cytomegalovirus exposure and HLA in healthy donors. In the PCR, 60 Vbeta and 13 Jbeta primers were used. The repertoire was sequenced with immunoSEQ multiplex PCR; TCRdb's copy has only in-frame clones and lacks some. Among 120,000 to 150,000 clones, 66% were seen once, and the ten largest hold around 6.3%. The CDR3 length is 15 residues. Germline V gene sequence: CDR1 SGHDN, CDR2 FVKESK. V gave up 4 bases and J gave up 5 bases; unmatched junction bases: 7. The chain recombines TRBV14 with TRBJ1-4; TRBD1 aligns across 7 bases. The specimen sequenced was PBMCs. The TCR originated in a woman aged 55-69 years in good health and CMV-seronegative. The DNA for the CDR3 is TGTGCCAGCAGCCGCGGACAGGTTCCGAATGAAAAACTGTTTTTT. Protein sequence: CASSRGQVPNEKLFF.